The next 6 T cell receptor beta chains were all read from a single sample in a study of cytomegalovirus exposure and HLA in healthy donors. The PCR ran on 60 Vbeta and 13 Jbeta primers. TCRdb keeps only in-frame clones here, not all; method: immunoSEQ multiplex PCR. The profile shows under 200,000 clones, roughly 85% of them singletons. The material sequenced was PBMCs. Receptors were obtained from a woman aged 40 to 49 in good health and CMV-seronegative.

V usage is TRBV5-1 and J usage is TRBJ1-2, with TRBD1 identical over 7 bases. The CDR3 spans 14 residues. The germline V gene encodes CDR1 SGHRS and CDR2 YFSETQ. V trimming: 3 bases; J trimming: 5 bases; junction bases outside the gene matches: 7. The CDR3 protein is CASSSGTGEYGYTF. The DNA of the CDR3 is TGCGCCAGCAGCTCCGGAACAGGGGAGTATGGCTACACCTTC.

This chain joins TRBV6-1 and TRBJ1-6; D might be TRBD1 (6 bases). Germline assignment: CDR1 MNHNS and CDR2 SASEGT. This CDR3 has 21 amino acids. Trimming stripped 0 bases from V and 6 bases from J, with 27 bases between. The CDR3 coding sequence is TGTGCCAGCAGTGAAGCCATTATGGGGACAAAGCCCTCTACCCCTAATTCACCCCTCCACTTT. It translates to CASSEAIMGTKPSTPNSPLHF.

The chain couples TRBV30 to TRBJ2-3; D possibly corresponds to TRBD2 (5 bases). The CDR3 spans 16 residues. V was cut by 1 base and J by 2 bases, with 16 bases left in between. CDR1 is GTSNPN and CDR2 is SVGIG in the germline V gene (reference sequence). The CDR3, as DNA: TGTGCCTGGAGTGAAATAGGAGGAGAGGTCACAGATACGCAGTATTTT. Translating gives CAWSEIGGEVTDTQYF.

The chain has TRBV5-5 and TRBJ1-2, with D maybe TRBD1 (6 bases). Trimming pared 2 bases from V and 8 bases from J, leaving 13 bases between. The CDR3 sequence is 13 residues long. The V gene's germline CDR1 is SGHKS and CDR2 YYEKEE (reference sequence). CDR3 DNA sequence: TGTGCCAGCAGCTTCCCAGGGGATCGGGGCTACACCTTC. It codes for CASSFPGDRGYTF.

The J gene is TRBJ2-5, the V gene TRBV5-1; 8 bases fit TRBD1. Trimming removed 0 bases from V and 4 bases from J; junction bases left unmatched: 5. Germline values: CDR1 SGHRS, CDR2 YFSETQ. The CDR3 runs to 15 residues. The CDR3 DNA reads as TGCGCCAGCAGCTTGGACCCTGGGACAGGAGAGACCCAGTACTTC. It yields the protein CASSLDPGTGETQYF.

This clone was seen only a few times. The genes are TRBV5-1 and TRBJ1-4; D is perhaps TRBD1 (5 bases). Germline V CDR1 and CDR2: SGHRS, YFSETQ. V lost 0 bases to trimming and J lost 2 bases, with 8 bases between them. This CDR3 is built from 15 residues. CDR3 in amino acids: CASSLGRGTNEKLFF. CDR3 nucleotides: TGCGCCAGCAGCTTGGGGAGGGGCACTAATGAAAAACTGTTTTTT.